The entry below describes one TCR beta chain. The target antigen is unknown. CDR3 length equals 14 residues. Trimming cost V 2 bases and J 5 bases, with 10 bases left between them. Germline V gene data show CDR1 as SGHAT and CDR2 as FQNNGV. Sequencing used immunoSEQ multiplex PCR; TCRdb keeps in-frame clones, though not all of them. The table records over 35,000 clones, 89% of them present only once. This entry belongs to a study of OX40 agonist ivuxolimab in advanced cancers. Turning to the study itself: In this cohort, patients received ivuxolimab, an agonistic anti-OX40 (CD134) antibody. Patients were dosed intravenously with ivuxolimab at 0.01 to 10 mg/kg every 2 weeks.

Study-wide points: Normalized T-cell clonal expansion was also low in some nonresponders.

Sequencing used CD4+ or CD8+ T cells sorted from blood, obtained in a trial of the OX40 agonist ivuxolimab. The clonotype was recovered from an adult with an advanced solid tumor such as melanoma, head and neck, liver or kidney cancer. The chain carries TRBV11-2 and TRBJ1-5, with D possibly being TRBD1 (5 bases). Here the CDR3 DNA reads TGTGCCAGCAGCTTAAAGCAGGGAGATCAGCCCCAGCATTTT. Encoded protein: CASSLKQGDQPQHF.